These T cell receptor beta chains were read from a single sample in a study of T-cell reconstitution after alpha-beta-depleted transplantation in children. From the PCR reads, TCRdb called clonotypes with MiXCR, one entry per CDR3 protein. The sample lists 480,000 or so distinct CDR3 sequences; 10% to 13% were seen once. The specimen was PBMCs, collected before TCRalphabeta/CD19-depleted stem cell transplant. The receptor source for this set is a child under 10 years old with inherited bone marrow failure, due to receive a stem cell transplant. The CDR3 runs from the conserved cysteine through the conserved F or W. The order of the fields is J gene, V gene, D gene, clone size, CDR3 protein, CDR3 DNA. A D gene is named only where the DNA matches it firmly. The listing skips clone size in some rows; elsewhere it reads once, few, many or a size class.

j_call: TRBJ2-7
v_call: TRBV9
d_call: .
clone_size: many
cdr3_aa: CASSGEGTTYEQYF
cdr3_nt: TGTGCCAGCAGCGGAGAAGGGACAACCTACGAGCAGTACTTC

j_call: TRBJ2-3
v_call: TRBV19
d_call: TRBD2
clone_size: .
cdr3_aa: CASRSWGLAGPSTDTQYF
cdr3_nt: TGTGCCAGTAGAAGCTGGGGACTAGCGGGCCCTAGCACAGATACGCAGTATTTT

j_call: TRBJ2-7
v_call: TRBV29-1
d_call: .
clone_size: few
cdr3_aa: CSVGSHPYEQYF
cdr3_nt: TGCAGCGTGGGTTCCCACCCTTACGAGCAGTACTTC

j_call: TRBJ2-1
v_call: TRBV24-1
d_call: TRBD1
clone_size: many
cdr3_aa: CATSDLRDRSYNEQFF
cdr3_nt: TGTGCCACCAGTGATTTACGGGACAGGTCCTACAATGAGCAGTTCTTC

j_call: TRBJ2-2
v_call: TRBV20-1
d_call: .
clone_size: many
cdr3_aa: CSASREAQNTGELFF
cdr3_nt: TGCAGTGCTAGTCGTGAAGCTCAGAACACCGGGGAGCTGTTTTTT

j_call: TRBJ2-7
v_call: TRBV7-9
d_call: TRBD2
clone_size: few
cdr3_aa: CASREPLAGSSYEQYF
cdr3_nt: TGTGCCAGCAGAGAACCTCTAGCGGGGAGCTCCTACGAGCAGTACTTC

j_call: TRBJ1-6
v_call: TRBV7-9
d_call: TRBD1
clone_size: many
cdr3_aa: CASSLGYRGPGNSPLHF
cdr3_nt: TGTGCCAGCAGCTTAGGTTACAGGGGCCCCGGAAATTCACCCCTCCACTTT

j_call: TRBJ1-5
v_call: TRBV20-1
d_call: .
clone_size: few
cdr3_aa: CSARGPGIDQPQHF
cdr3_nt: TGCAGTGCTAGAGGCCCGGGGATCGATCAGCCCCAGCATTTT

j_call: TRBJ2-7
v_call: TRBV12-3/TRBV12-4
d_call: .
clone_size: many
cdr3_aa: CASRSTGSYEQYF
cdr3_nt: TGTGCCAGCAGGTCGACAGGCTCCTACGAGCAGTACTTC

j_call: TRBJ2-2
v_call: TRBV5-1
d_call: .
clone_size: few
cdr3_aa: CASSLGGGYDAAGELFF
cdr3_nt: TGCGCCAGCAGCTTGGGGGGAGGCTACGACGCTGCCGGGGAGCTGTTTTTT

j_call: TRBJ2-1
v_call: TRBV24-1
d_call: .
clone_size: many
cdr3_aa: CATSQRASSYNEQFF
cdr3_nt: TGTGCCACCAGTCAACGGGCCAGCTCCTACAATGAGCAGTTCTTC

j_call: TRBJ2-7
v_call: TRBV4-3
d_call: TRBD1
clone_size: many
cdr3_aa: CASSQGWDRGSYEQYF
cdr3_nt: TGCGCCAGCAGCCAAGGGTGGGACAGGGGTTCCTACGAGCAGTACTTC

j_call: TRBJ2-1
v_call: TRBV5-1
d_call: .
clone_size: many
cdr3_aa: CASSLVPPPVISGEQFF
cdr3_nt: TGCGCCAGCAGCTTGGTGCCACCGCCCGTTATAAGTGGCGAGCAGTTCTTC

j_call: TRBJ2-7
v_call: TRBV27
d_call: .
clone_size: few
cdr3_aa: CASSSEDGYEQYF
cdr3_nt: TGTGCCAGCAGTTCCGAAGACGGGTACGAGCAGTACTTC

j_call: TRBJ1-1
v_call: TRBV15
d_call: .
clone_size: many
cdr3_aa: CASCRGEDTEAFF
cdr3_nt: TGTGCCAGTTGTCGGGGAGAGGACACTGAAGCTTTCTTT

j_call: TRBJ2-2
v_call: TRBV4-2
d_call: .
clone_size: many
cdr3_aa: CASSPNSGVTGELFF
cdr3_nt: TGTGCCAGCAGCCCGAATAGCGGAGTTACCGGGGAGCTGTTTTTT

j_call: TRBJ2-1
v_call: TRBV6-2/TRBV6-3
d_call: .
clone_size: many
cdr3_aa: CASSYSTPVGGNEQFF
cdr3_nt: TGTGCCAGCAGTTACTCGACTCCGGTAGGGGGGAATGAGCAGTTCTTC

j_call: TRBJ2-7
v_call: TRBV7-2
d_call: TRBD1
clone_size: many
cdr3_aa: CASSTRTGGYYEQYF
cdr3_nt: TGTGCCAGCAGCACGCGGACAGGGGGCTACTACGAGCAGTACTTC

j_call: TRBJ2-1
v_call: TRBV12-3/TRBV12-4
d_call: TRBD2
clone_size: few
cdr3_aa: CASSSGLAGVDEQFF
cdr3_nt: TGTGCCAGCAGTTCGGGACTAGCGGGAGTCGATGAGCAGTTCTTC

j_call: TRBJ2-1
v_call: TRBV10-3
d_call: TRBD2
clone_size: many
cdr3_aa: CAISASGSRNEQFF
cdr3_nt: TGTGCCATCAGTGCTAGCGGGAGCCGCAATGAGCAGTTCTTC

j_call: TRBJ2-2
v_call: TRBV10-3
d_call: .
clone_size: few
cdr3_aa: CAISISGVKWPGELFF
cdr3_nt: TGTGCCATCAGTATATCAGGAGTTAAATGGCCCGGGGAGCTGTTTTTT

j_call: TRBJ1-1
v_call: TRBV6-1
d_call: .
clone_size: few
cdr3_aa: CASNGPELEAFF
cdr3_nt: TGTGCCAGCAACGGGCCAGAACTAGAAGCTTTCTTT

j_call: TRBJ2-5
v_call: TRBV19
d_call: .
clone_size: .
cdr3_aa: CASSLLGRIETQYF
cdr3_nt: TGTGCCAGTAGTCTCCTAGGGAGGATAGAGACCCAGTACTTC

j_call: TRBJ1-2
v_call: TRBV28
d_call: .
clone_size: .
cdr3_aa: CASSFVGYGEGYTF
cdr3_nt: TGTGCCAGCAGTTTTGTCGGATATGGGGAAGGCTACACCTTC

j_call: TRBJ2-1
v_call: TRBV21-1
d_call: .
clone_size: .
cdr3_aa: CASSPRGSSNEQFF
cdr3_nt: TGTGCCAGCAGCCCGCGCGGGAGTTCCAATGAGCAGTTCTTC

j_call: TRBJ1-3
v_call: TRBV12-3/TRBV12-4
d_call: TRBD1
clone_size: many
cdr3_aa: CASSPTGVYTIYF
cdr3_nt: TGTGCCAGCAGTCCAACAGGGGTATACACCATATATTTT

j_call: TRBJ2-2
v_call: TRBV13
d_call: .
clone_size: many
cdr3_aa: CASSPGYPNTGELFF
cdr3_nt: TGTGCCAGCAGCCCAGGGTACCCGAACACCGGGGAGCTGTTTTTT

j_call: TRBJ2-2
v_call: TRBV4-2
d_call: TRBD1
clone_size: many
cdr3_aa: CASRSRTTRGQGNTGELFF
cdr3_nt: TGTGCCAGCAGGTCTCGAACTACTAGGGGACAGGGGAACACCGGGGAGCTGTTTTTT

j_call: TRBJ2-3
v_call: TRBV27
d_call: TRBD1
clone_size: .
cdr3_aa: CASSSPLRQGPTQYF
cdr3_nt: TGTGCCAGCAGTTCGCCCCTAAGACAGGGTCCTACGCAGTATTTT

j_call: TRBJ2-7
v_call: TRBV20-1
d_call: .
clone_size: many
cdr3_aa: CSARDPVRSYEQYF
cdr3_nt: TGCAGTGCTAGAGATCCCGTTCGGTCCTACGAGCAGTACTTC

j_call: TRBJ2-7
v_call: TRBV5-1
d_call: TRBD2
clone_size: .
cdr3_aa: CASSLLFGRSSYAQYF
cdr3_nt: TGCGCCAGCAGCTTGCTCTTCGGGAGGAGCTCCTACGCGCAGTACTTC

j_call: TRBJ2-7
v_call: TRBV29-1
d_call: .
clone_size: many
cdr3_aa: CSVAGYEQYF
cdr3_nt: TGCAGCGTTGCGGGTTACGAGCAGTACTTC

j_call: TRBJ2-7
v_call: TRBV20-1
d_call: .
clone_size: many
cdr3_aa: CSAPKGRRNYEQYF
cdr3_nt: TGCAGTGCTCCCAAAGGGCGGAGAAACTACGAGCAGTACTTC

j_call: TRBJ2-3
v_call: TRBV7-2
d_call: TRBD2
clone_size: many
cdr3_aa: CASSQGLAVGDTQYF
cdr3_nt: TGTGCCAGCAGCCAAGGACTAGCGGTGGGGGATACGCAGTATTTT

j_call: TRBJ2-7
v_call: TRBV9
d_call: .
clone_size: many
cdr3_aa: CASSPHALYEQYF
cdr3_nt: TGTGCCAGCAGCCCCCACGCCCTCTACGAGCAGTACTTC

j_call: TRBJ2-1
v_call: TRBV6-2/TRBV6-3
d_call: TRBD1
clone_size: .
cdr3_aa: CASTEGQGVTYNEQFF
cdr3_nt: TGTGCCAGCACCGAAGGCCAGGGGGTGACCTACAATGAGCAGTTCTTC

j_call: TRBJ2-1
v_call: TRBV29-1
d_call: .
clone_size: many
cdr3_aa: CSVLPGNEQFF
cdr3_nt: TGCAGCGTTCTACCTGGCAATGAGCAGTTCTTC

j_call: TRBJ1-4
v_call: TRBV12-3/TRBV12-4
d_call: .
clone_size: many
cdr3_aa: CASSLADGGGGEKLFF
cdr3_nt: TGTGCCAGCAGTTTAGCGGATGGCGGGGGCGGTGAAAAACTGTTTTTT

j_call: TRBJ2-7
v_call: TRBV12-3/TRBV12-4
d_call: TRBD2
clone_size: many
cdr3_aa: CASSRQGGSLYEQYF
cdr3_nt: TGTGCCAGCAGCCGCCAGGGCGGGAGTTTGTACGAGCAGTACTTC

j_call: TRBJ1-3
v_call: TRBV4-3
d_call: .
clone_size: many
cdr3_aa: CASSQDGQSSGNTIYF
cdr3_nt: TGCGCCAGCAGCCAAGACGGACAAAGCTCTGGAAACACCATATATTTT

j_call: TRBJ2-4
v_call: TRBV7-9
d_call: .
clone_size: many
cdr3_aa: CASSLDGLAKNIQYF
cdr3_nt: TGTGCCAGCAGCTTAGACGGACTAGCCAAAAACATTCAGTACTTC

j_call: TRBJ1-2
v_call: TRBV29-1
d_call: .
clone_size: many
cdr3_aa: CSVFLGTAYGYTF
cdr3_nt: TGCAGCGTCTTCTTAGGAACCGCTTATGGCTACACCTTC

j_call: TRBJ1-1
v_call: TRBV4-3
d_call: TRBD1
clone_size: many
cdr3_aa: CASSPRDSGLPEAFF
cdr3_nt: TGCGCCAGCAGCCCCCGGGACAGTGGGCTCCCTGAAGCTTTCTTT

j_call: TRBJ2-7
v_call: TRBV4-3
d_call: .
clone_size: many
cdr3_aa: CASSQRSGYEQYF
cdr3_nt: TGCGCCAGCAGCCAACGTAGCGGCTACGAGCAGTACTTC

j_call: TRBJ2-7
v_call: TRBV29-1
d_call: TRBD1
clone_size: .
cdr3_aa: CSVEPDRGYEQYF
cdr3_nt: TGCAGCGTTGAACCCGACAGGGGCTACGAGCAGTACTTC

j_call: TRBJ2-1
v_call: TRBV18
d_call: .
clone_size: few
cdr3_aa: CASSPQSYNEQFF
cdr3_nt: TGTGCCAGCTCACCCCAGTCCTACAATGAGCAGTTCTTC

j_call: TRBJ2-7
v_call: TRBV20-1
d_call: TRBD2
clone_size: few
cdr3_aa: CSARKAGGPLEQYF
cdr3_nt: TGCAGTGCTAGAAAAGCGGGAGGGCCACTCGAGCAGTACTTC

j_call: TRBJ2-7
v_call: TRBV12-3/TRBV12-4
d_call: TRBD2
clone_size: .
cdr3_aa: CASSPPTAGGTAYEQYF
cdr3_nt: TGTGCCAGCAGCCCCCCAACAGCGGGAGGCACTGCCTACGAGCAGTACTTC

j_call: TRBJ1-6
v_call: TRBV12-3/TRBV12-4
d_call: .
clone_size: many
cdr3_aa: CASSLDGNSPLHF
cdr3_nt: TGTGCCAGCAGCCTGGACGGGAATTCACCCCTCCACTTT

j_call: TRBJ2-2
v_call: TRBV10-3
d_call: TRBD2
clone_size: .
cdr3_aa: CAIRGTSANTGELFF
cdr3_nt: TGTGCCATCAGGGGGACTAGCGCTAACACCGGGGAGCTGTTTTTT

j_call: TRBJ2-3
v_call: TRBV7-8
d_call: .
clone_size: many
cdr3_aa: CASSRLEGGVGTQYF
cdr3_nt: TGTGCCAGCTCCCGACTAGAGGGGGGGGTAGGTACGCAGTATTTT

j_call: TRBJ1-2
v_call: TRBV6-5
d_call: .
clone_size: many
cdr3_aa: CASSYSIRGGYTF
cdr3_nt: TGTGCCAGCAGTTACTCGATCCGGGGTGGCTACACCTTC

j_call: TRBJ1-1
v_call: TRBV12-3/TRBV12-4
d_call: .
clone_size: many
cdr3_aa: CASSLIRMNTEAFF
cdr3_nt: TGTGCCAGCAGTTTGATCCGCATGAACACTGAAGCTTTCTTT

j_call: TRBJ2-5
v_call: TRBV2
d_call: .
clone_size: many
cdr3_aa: CASKFGDQETQYF
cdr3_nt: TGTGCCAGCAAATTCGGTGACCAAGAGACCCAGTACTTC